A single sample gave rise to the 21 T cell receptor beta chains below, sequenced in a study of blood T cell repertoires in COVID-19. Assay used: immunoSEQ multiplex PCR; TCRdb lists only in-frame clones, some missing. The sample has about 320,000 clones, more than 80% seen once; the top ten hold 5% to 7.5%. The material sequenced was peripheral blood. These receptors originate from a man younger than 30 who had recovered from COVID-19.

The V call is TRBV5-4, the J call TRBJ1-5; D possibly corresponds to TRBD1 (6 bases). The CDR3 has 15 amino acids. Looked up from germline, CDR1 is SGHNT and CDR2 is YYREEE (reference sequence). The germline V and J ends were trimmed by 0 bases and 3 bases, with 10 bases remaining between them. The CDR3 sequence is CASSLGSGDNQPQHF. The CDR3 region has the DNA TGTGCCAGCAGCTTGGGTTCAGGGGACAATCAGCCCCAGCATTTT. Complete variable domain (other parts from reference TRBV5-4 and TRBJ1-5): ETGVTQSPTHLIKTRGQQVTLRCSSQSGHNTVSWYQQALGQGPQFIFQYYREEENGRGNFPPRFSGLQFPNYSSELNVNALELDDSALYLCASSLGSGDNQPQHFGDGTRLSIL.

The gene calls are TRBV19 and TRBJ2-7; 10 bases agree with TRBD1. This CDR3 spans 15 amino acids. V gave up 1 base and J gave up 6 bases; unmatched junction bases: 6. Looked up from germline, CDR1 is LNHDA and CDR2 is SQIVND (reference sequence). CDR3 residues: CASSIGGTGVSEQYF. CDR3 sequence (DNA): TGTGCCAGTAGTATAGGAGGGACAGGGGTCTCCGAGCAGTACTTC.

The sample holds a few counts of this clone. This chain links TRBV18 with TRBJ1-2; D not certain. Trimming pared 2 bases from V and 6 bases from J, leaving 16 bases between. The germline V gene encodes CDR1 KGHSH and CDR2 LQKENI. This CDR3 comprises 15 residues. This CDR3 is CASSPTNTIADGYTF. CDR3 in DNA: TGTGCCAGCTCACCAACAAACACCATTGCCGATGGCTACACCTTC.

The rearrangement joins TRBV15 to TRBJ1-1; the D gene is possibly TRBD1 (5 bases). The CDR3 has 13 amino acids. The ends were cut back, 0 bases at V and 5 bases at J, with 7 bases in the middle. CDR1 and CDR2 (germline): LNHNV, YYDKDF (reference sequence). Here the CDR3 reads CATSREPGTEAFF. CDR3 coding DNA: TGTGCCACCAGCAGAGAACCAGGGACTGAAGCTTTCTTT. Together with reference TRBV15 and TRBJ1-1, the CDR3 gives the full variable domain: DAMVIQNPRYQVTQFGKPVTLSCSQTLNHNVMYWYQQKSSQAPKLLFHYYDKDFNNEADTPDNFQSRRPNTSFCFLDIRSPGLGDTAMYLCATSREPGTEAFFGQGTRLTVV.

CDR3 loop: CASSDPLAGGSLYNEQFF. CDR3 bases: TGTGCCAGCAGTGACCCACTAGCGGGAGGGTCACTATACAATGAGCAGTTCTTC. This chain connects TRBV25-1 to TRBJ2-1; TRBD2 matches 13 bases. This CDR3 has 18 amino acids. Per germline, CDR1 MGHDK and CDR2 SYGVNS. Trimming removed 3 bases from V and 4 bases from J; junction bases left unmatched: 9.

This clone has more than one count but fewer than ten. V and J are TRBV6-4 and TRBJ1-5; 7 bases are a match to TRBD1. CDR1 and CDR2 from the germline V gene are MRHNA and SNTAGT. V was pared by 5 bases and J by 4 bases, with 11 bases of the junction left unmatched. The CDR3 extends over 16 amino acids. As DNA, the CDR3 is TGTGCCAGCAGTCCCACCTTTGACAGGGAGAATCAGCCCCAGCATTTT. As protein: CASSPTFDRENQPQHF.

This clone occurred once. The V and J genes are TRBV20-1 and TRBJ2-1; D not certain. Trimming cost V 2 bases and J 9 bases, with 8 bases left between them. This CDR3 has 11 residues. Germline CDR1 reads DFQATT; CDR2 reads SNEGSKA (reference sequence). The CDR3, as DNA: TGCAGTGCTAGACTAAGCCGTGAGCAGTTCTTC. It specifies CSARLSREQFF.

This clone was counted only a few times. This sequence joins TRBV7-6 and TRBJ2-7, with 11 bases identical to TRBD2. After removal of 6 bases from V and 7 bases from J, the junction contained 8 bases not matched to a gene. The CDR3 spans 14 residues. Germline V gives CDR1 SGHVS, CDR2 FNYEAQ. CDR3 protein: CASRPGTSGWEQYF. The CDR3 DNA reads TGTGCCAGCAGACCCGGGACTAGCGGATGGGAGCAGTACTTC.

The rearrangement joins TRBV12-3 or TRBV12-4 to TRBJ2-3; D is perhaps TRBD1 (6 bases). The CDR3 is made up of 13 amino acids. The ends were cut back, 8 bases at V and 0 bases at J, with 9 bases in the middle. CDR3 amino acids: CASRDTSTDTQYF. CDR3 nucleotides: TGTGCCAGCCGGGACACCAGCACAGATACGCAGTATTTT.

V usage is TRBV27 and J usage is TRBJ1-2; the match to TRBD1 covers 8 bases. CDR1 is MNHEY and CDR2 is SMNVEV in the germline V gene (reference sequence). The CDR3 spans 16 residues. The trim removed 8 bases at V and 4 bases at J, leaving 15 bases unmatched. In DNA form, the CDR3 reads TGTGCCAGCCATCCCGCAGGGGGCTTTTTACGCTATGGCTACACCTTC. It specifies CASHPAGGFLRYGYTF.

The chain carries TRBV6-6 and TRBJ2-7, with TRBD2 matching over 13 bases. CDR3 length equals 14 residues. J lost 9 bases, V lost 7 bases, and 9 bases had no gene match. The germline CDR1 and CDR2 sequences are MNHNY and SVGAGI (reference sequence). CDR3 in DNA: TGTGCCAGCACCCAAGGACTAGCGGGAGCCGGGCAGTACTTC. It translates to CASTQGLAGAGQYF.

The V and J genes are TRBV6-2 or TRBV6-3 and TRBJ1-5; D possibly corresponds to TRBD1 (5 bases). This CDR3 is built from 17 residues. V shed 4 bases and J shed 0 bases, with 16 bases lying between them. CDR1 is MNHEY and CDR2 is SVGEGT in the germline V gene. The CDR3: CASSFSGHRNSNQPQHF. DNA of the CDR3: TGTGCCAGCAGTTTCTCCGGACACCGGAATAGCAATCAGCCCCAGCATTTT.

V is TRBV11-3 and J is TRBJ2-3; 9 nucleotides align to TRBD2. The CDR3 is made up of 16 amino acids. Per the germline V gene, CDR1 is SGHNT and CDR2 is YENEEA. J gave up 1 base and V 5 bases, and 7 bases lay outside the gene matches. CDR3 loop: CASSPRSSGGTDTQYF. CDR3 nucleotides: TGTGCCAGCAGCCCTCGCTCTAGCGGGGGCACAGATACGCAGTATTTT.

The chain carries TRBV11-2 and TRBJ2-2; D is possibly TRBD2 (7 bases). The germline V gene has CDR1 SGHAT and CDR2 FQNNGV. The CDR3 runs 16 residues. Trimming shortened V by 2 bases and J by 3 bases, and 13 bases separated the two germline ends. The CDR3 DNA reads as TGTGCCAGCAGCTTAAGGGAGGGGGTTTACACCGGGGAGCTGTTTTTT. As protein: CASSLREGVYTGELFF.

V gene TRBV5-4 combines with J gene TRBJ2-5, with a tentative D call TRBD1 (6 bases). Germline lookup yields CDR1 SGHNT and CDR2 YYREEE (reference sequence). This CDR3 region has 14 residues. Deletions cut 1 base from V and 4 bases from J, with 11 bases between. CDR3 protein: CASSLTQGRETQYF. The CDR3 bases are TGTGCCAGCAGCTTGACACAGGGTAGAGAGACCCAGTACTTC. The full variable domain, in which reference TRBV5-4 and TRBJ2-5 provide the parts outside the CDR3, is ETGVTQSPTHLIKTRGQQVTLRCSSQSGHNTVSWYQQALGQGPQFIFQYYREEENGRGNFPPRFSGLQFPNYSSELNVNALELDDSALYLCASSLTQGRETQYFGPGTRLLVL.

The chain recombines TRBV19 with TRBJ1-1; D possibly corresponds to TRBD1 (5 bases). Germline CDR1 and CDR2: LNHDA and SQIVND (reference sequence). Trimming pared 6 bases from V and 5 bases from J, leaving 13 bases between. The CDR3 loop spans 13 amino acids. This CDR3 reads CASSLTGVTEAFF. CDR3 nucleotide sequence: TGTGCCAGTAGCCTGACGGGGGTAACTGAAGCTTTCTTT.

The rearrangement uses TRBV9 and TRBJ2-2; 7 bases map to TRBD1. V dropped 4 bases and J dropped 0; count of bases not matched to a gene: 6. Germline assignment: CDR1 SGDLS and CDR2 YYNGEE. CDR3 length: 16 amino acids. As DNA, the CDR3 is TGTGCCAGCAGCACAAGACAGGGAACGAACACCGGGGAGCTGTTTTTT. It specifies CASSTRQGTNTGELFF.

This chain connects TRBV24-1 to TRBJ2-3; TRBD1 matches at 7 bases. V lost 2 bases to trimming and J lost 9 bases; unmatched junction nucleotides: 4. CDR3 length: 13 residues. CDR1 and CDR2 from the germline V gene are KGHDR and SFDVKD. The CDR3 bases are TGTGCCACCAGTGATTCGGGACAGCGGACGCAGTATTTT. It specifies CATSDSGQRTQYF.

V and J are TRBV5-6 and TRBJ2-7, with 8 bases fitting TRBD1. The CDR3 spans 14 residues. With 1 base clipped from V and 5 bases from J, the junction kept 5 bases outside the gene matches. The germline V gene has CDR1 SGHDT and CDR2 YYEEEE. The CDR3 sequence is CASSLRQGANEQYF. As DNA, the CDR3 is TGTGCCAGCAGCTTGAGGCAGGGGGCAAACGAGCAGTACTTC.

The genes are TRBV27 and TRBJ2-1, with 10 bases lining up with TRBD2. This CDR3 has 15 residues. From germline, CDR1 is MNHEY and CDR2 SMNVEV (reference sequence). Trimming removed 3 bases from V and 6 bases from J; junction bases left unmatched: 5. The CDR3 is CASSFTSGVINEQFF. CDR3 in DNA: TGTGCCAGCAGTTTTACTAGCGGGGTTATCAATGAGCAGTTCTTC.

A few counts support this clone. CDR3 nucleotides: TGTGCCAGCAGTCCACTGAGGGACTATGGCTACACCTTC. Translating it yields CASSPLRDYGYTF. V gene TRBV27 combines with J gene TRBJ1-2; D gene uncertain. The V and J ends lost 5 bases and 3 bases respectively, with 10 bases between them. CDR1 is MNHEY, CDR2 SMNVEV, per germline (reference sequence). This CDR3 is built from 13 residues.